The 13 T cell receptor beta chains presented below share a single source sample, sequenced in a study of T cells after yellow fever vaccination. TCRdb analysed the 5' RACE reads with MiXCR anew, one entry per CDR3 protein. The sample records around 29,000 distinct CDR3 sequences, 6% to 8% being singletons. Sequencing used PBMCs, either bulk or a sorted T-cell subset (CD4+, CD8+, memory, or dextramer-sorted; not recorded which), obtained on the day of the yellow fever booster vaccination. These receptors all come from a man younger than 40 who received the YFV17D yellow fever vaccine.

This clonotype was seen at least ten times. The chain uses TRBV3-1 and TRBJ1-5; D remains unclear. CDR3 length equals 14 residues. Trimming took off 3 bases at V and 4 bases at J, with 10 bases between the two ends. Germline values: CDR1 LGHDT, CDR2 YNNKEL (reference sequence). Here the CDR3 DNA reads TGTGCCAGCAGCCAGATATTAGGGAATCAGCCCCAGCATTTT. The encoded protein is CASSQILGNQPQHF.

This chain connects TRBV6-1 to TRBJ2-7; weak D call: TRBD2 (6 bases). This CDR3 is built from 15 residues. CDR1 is MNHNS and CDR2 is SASEGT in the germline V gene. The V and J ends lost 6 bases and 1 base respectively, with 16 bases between them. The CDR3 protein is CASRREGGYSYEQYF. CDR3 DNA sequence: TGTGCCAGCAGACGTGAGGGAGGCTATTCCTACGAGCAGTACTTC.

This clonotype was picked up a small number of times. The chain couples TRBV19 to TRBJ1-2, with D unresolved. V was pared by 7 bases and J by 11 bases, with 20 bases between. The CDR3 length is 13 residues. Germline V gives CDR1 LNHDA, CDR2 SQIVND (reference sequence). The CDR3 protein is CASTRPPGIGYTF. CDR3 nucleotide sequence: TGTGCCAGTACCCGCCCGCCGGGTATCGGGTACACCTTC.

Ten or more counts support this clonotype. The V call is TRBV25-1, the J call TRBJ2-3; 10 positions agree with TRBD1. The trim removed 3 bases at V and 2 bases at J, leaving 8 bases unmatched. The CDR3 consists of 17 residues. Looked up from germline, CDR1 is MGHDK and CDR2 is SYGVNS. The CDR3 coding sequence is TGTGCCAGCAGTGAGCTTGGAGGGACAGGGGCCACAGATACGCAGTATTTT. Its protein is CASSELGGTGATDTQYF. Using reference TRBV25-1 and TRBJ2-3 for the parts outside the CDR3, the full variable domain is EADIYQTPRYLVIGTGKKITLECSQTMGHDKMYWYQQDPGMELHLIHYSYGVNSTEKGDLSSESTVSRIRTEHFPLTLESARPSHTSQYLCASSELGGTGATDTQYFGPGTRLTVL.

This clonotype was seen a handful of times. The rearrangement links TRBV20-1 to TRBJ1-2, with D hard to call. The length of the CDR3 is 11 residues. V lost 7 bases and J lost 5, with 11 bases in between. Germline CDR1 is DFQATT and CDR2 is SNEGSKA (reference sequence). In DNA form, the CDR3 reads TGCAGTGTCACGAACAGTTATGGCTACACCTTC. Translating it yields CSVTNSYGYTF.

A word on this clonotype: Relative to the germline gene, one junction end is altered; a read error may explain this. The chain carries TRBV29-1 and TRBJ1-2; D may be TRBD1 (6 bases). This CDR3 comprises 10 residues. Germline V CDR1 and CDR2: SQVTM, ANQGSEA. The CDR3 DNA follows: TGCAGCGTTGAAGAGACAGGTGGGAGCTTC. Its protein product is CSVEETGGSF.

This clonotype was seen ten or more times. The chain uses TRBV6-2 or TRBV6-3 and TRBJ2-2; 11 nucleotides align to TRBD2. The CDR3 contains 16 residues. Germline CDR1 and CDR2: MNHEY and SVGEGT. The trim removed 2 bases at V and 6 bases at J, leaving 5 bases unmatched. The CDR3 spells CASSYATSGSSGELFF. CDR3 DNA: TGTGCCAGCAGTTACGCCACTAGCGGGAGTTCCGGGGAGCTGTTTTTT.

This clonotype was counted many times. V gene TRBV6-5 combines with J gene TRBJ1-2; the D gene is possibly TRBD1 (6 bases). The CDR3 length is 14 residues. Per the germline V gene, CDR1 is MNHEY and CDR2 is SVGAGI. Trimming cost V 3 bases and J 4 bases, with 12 bases left between them. CDR3 amino acids: CASSYTGSFYGYTF. CDR3 in DNA: TGTGCCAGCAGTTATACAGGGTCATTCTATGGCTACACCTTC.

This clonotype was observed many times. CDR3 residues: CASSSPFFQRRDTEAFF. CDR3 nucleotides: TGTGCCAGCAGTTCCCCCTTTTTTCAAAGAAGAGACACTGAAGCTTTCTTT. This chain uses TRBV28 with TRBJ1-1; D remains unclear. Germline CDR1 and CDR2: MDHEN and SYDVKM. Trimming cost V 4 bases and J 3 bases, with 21 bases left between them. The CDR3 runs 17 residues. The variable domain in full, completed from reference TRBV28 and TRBJ1-1, reads DVKVTQSSRYLVKRTGEKVFLECVQDMDHENMFWYRQDPGLGLRLIYFSYDVKMKEKGDIPEGYSVSREKKERFSLILESASTNQTSMYLCASSSPFFQRRDTEAFFGQGTRLTVV.

The J gene is TRBJ2-1, the V gene TRBV5-5; D possibly uses TRBD1 or TRBD2 (5 bases each). Germline CDR1 reads SGHKS; CDR2 reads YYEKEE (reference sequence). Trimming pared 0 bases from V and 3 bases from J, leaving 10 bases between. The CDR3 length is 15 residues. CDR3 sequence: CASSLGGTLYNEQFF. CDR3 nucleotides: TGTGCCAGCAGCTTGGGAGGGACCCTCTACAATGAGCAGTTCTTC.

This sequence joins TRBV28 and TRBJ1-5; no definite D call. Trimming stripped 1 base from V and 4 bases from J, with 8 bases between. Germline loops: CDR1 MDHEN, CDR2 SYDVKM. The CDR3 runs 14 residues. The CDR3 DNA follows: TGTGCCAGCAGTTTATTAGAGTTTAATCAGCCCCAGCATTTT. Protein: CASSLLEFNQPQHF.

This clonotype has ten or more counts. The V call is TRBV4-3, the J call TRBJ1-3; D possibly corresponds to TRBD1 (6 bases). With 4 bases removed from V and 5 bases from J, the gap between germline ends came to 15 bases. The CDR3 is made up of 15 amino acids. Germline CDR1 is LGHNA and CDR2 is YSLEER. CDR3 residues: CASSPTGSGRNTIYF. CDR3 nucleotides: TGCGCCAGCAGCCCAACAGGGTCGGGGCGAAACACCATATATTTT.

This clonotype was seen many times. J is TRBJ2-3 and V is TRBV7-2; 9 bases match TRBD2. The germline CDR1 and CDR2 sequences are SGHTA and FQGNSA. V was clipped by 4 bases and J by 2 bases; unmatched bases: 7. This CDR3 comprises 16 residues. CDR3 loop: CASSWKAGGSTDTQYF. CDR3 in DNA: TGTGCCAGCAGCTGGAAAGCGGGAGGATCCACAGATACGCAGTATTTT. Using reference TRBV7-2 and TRBJ2-3 for the parts outside the CDR3, the full variable domain is GAGVSQSPSNKVTEKGKDVELRCDPISGHTALYWYRQSLGQGLEFLIYFQGNSAPDKSGLPSDRFSAERTGGSVSTLTIQRTQQEDSAVYLCASSWKAGGSTDTQYFGPGTRLTVL.